What follows are 22 T cell receptor beta chains derived from one specimen sequenced in a study of cytomegalovirus exposure and HLA in healthy donors. PCR amplification relied on 60 Vbeta primers (plus 13 Jbeta primers). Sequencing used immunoSEQ multiplex PCR; TCRdb keeps in-frame clones, though not all of them. The data hold some 180,000 clones, with roughly 80% observed a single time. Sequenced sample: PBMCs. The receptors were sampled from a girl between 5 and 17 years old in good health and CMV-seropositive.

V gene TRBV9 combines with J gene TRBJ2-7, with D tentatively TRBD1 (6 bases). The CDR3 totals 15 residues. The germline gives CDR1 SGDLS, CDR2 YYNGEE. Trimming cost V 4 bases and J 3 bases, with 17 bases left between them. CDR3 nucleotide sequence: TGTGCCAGCAGCCTCGACAGGCAAACTGACTACGAGCAGTACTTC. This sequence encodes CASSLDRQTDYEQYF.

The chain links TRBV7-8 to TRBJ1-1; 12 nucleotides line up with TRBD1. V lost 2 bases, J lost 0 bases, and 19 bases stayed unmatched. Looked up from germline, CDR1 is SGHVS and CDR2 is FQNEAQ. The CDR3 spans 22 residues. The CDR3 sequence is CASSLNPVHLGQGARMNTEAFF. Here the CDR3 DNA reads TGTGCCAGCAGCTTAAATCCGGTTCATCTGGGACAGGGGGCAAGGATGAACACTGAAGCTTTCTTT.

The CDR3 loop is CASTSAGLKAFF. CDR3 in DNA: TGTGCCAGTACCTCCGCTGGACTGAAAGCTTTCTTT. This chain connects TRBV19 to TRBJ1-1, with D unclear. Germline V gene sequence: CDR1 LNHDA, CDR2 SQIVND (reference sequence). This CDR3 is built from 12 residues. V lost 7 bases to trimming and J lost 9 bases, with 15 bases between them.

This clone was seen only a few times. The CDR3 DNA reads as TGCAGCGTCGATCCTAGATACACAGATACGCAGTATTTT. Its protein is CSVDPRYTDTQYF. The chain recombines TRBV29-1 with TRBJ2-3; no clear D gene. The CDR3 spans 13 residues. From germline, CDR1 is SQVTM and CDR2 ANQGSEA. With 6 bases removed from V and 2 bases from J, the gap between germline ends came to 12 bases.

The V gene is TRBV4-1, the J gene TRBJ2-7, with 11 bases aligning to TRBD1. CDR3 size: 18 residues. Germline V gives CDR1 MGHRA, CDR2 YSYEKL. Trimming cost V 3 bases and J 1 base; bases outside gene matches: 11. The CDR3 region is CASSQEEPGTGGSYEQYF. DNA of the CDR3: TGCGCCAGCAGCCAGGAGGAGCCCGGGACAGGGGGATCCTACGAGCAGTACTTC.

This clone has only one observation. The chain has TRBV19 and TRBJ1-1; D uncertain. This CDR3 has 15 amino acids. V was pared by 2 bases and J by 0 bases, with 10 bases between. Looked up from germline, CDR1 is LNHDA and CDR2 is SQIVND (reference sequence). The CDR3 spells CASSISEYMNTEAFF. CDR3 coding DNA: TGTGCCAGTAGTATATCGGAGTACATGAACACTGAAGCTTTCTTT.

This sequence joins TRBV7-6 and TRBJ2-7; D may be TRBD1 (6 bases). This CDR3 has 15 amino acids. Trimming shortened V by 1 base and J by 5 bases, and 15 bases separated the two germline ends. Per germline, CDR1 SGHVS and CDR2 FNYEAQ. CDR3 residues: CASSLDGQGIDEQYF. CDR3 in DNA: TGTGCCAGCAGCTTAGACGGTCAGGGGATAGACGAGCAGTACTTC.

V gene TRBV4-1 combines with J gene TRBJ2-7, with 7 positions matching TRBD2. The CDR3 contains 13 residues. The trim removed 6 bases at V and 1 base at J, leaving 3 bases unmatched. Germline V lookup: CDR1 MGHRA, CDR2 YSYEKL. CDR3 region: CASRASGSYEQYF. The CDR3 region has the DNA TGCGCCAGCAGGGCTAGCGGATCCTACGAGCAGTACTTC.

The gene calls are TRBV7-9 and TRBJ1-4; D possibly corresponds to TRBD1 (6 bases). V lost 0 bases to trimming and J lost 7 bases, with 12 bases between them. This CDR3 has 15 amino acids. Germline assignment: CDR1 SEHNR and CDR2 FQNEAQ (reference sequence). The CDR3 sequence: CASSLAGQGPEKLFF. The CDR3 DNA follows: TGTGCCAGCAGCTTAGCGGGTCAGGGGCCTGAAAAACTGTTTTTT.

A single count supports this clone. The genes are TRBV4-1 and TRBJ2-3; 10 bases map to TRBD2. This CDR3 region has 17 residues. Germline trimming cut 2 bases from V and 2 bases from J; bases unmatched to any gene: 7. Germline values: CDR1 MGHRA, CDR2 YSYEKL. CDR3 loop: CASSQPFLAGVTDTQYF. CDR3 coding DNA: TGCGCCAGCAGCCAACCTTTTCTAGCGGGGGTCACAGATACGCAGTATTTT.

This chain joins TRBV7-2 and TRBJ1-5; tentative D call: TRBD1 (5 bases). Trimming left V 3 bases short and J 2 bases short, with 14 bases between. CDR1 is SGHTA and CDR2 is FQGNSA in the germline V gene. This CDR3 has 16 amino acids. CDR3 residues: CASSFGWGGGNQPQHF. As DNA, the CDR3 is TGTGCCAGCAGCTTCGGATGGGGGGGAGGCAATCAGCCCCAGCATTTT.

The V call is TRBV15, the J call TRBJ2-1; tentative D call: TRBD2 (6 bases). Looked up from germline, CDR1 is LNHNV and CDR2 is YYDKDF (reference sequence). The CDR3 extends over 16 amino acids. The V end lost 1 base, the J end lost 6 bases, and 16 bases lay between the germline ends. CDR3: CATSRALGTSLNEQFF. DNA for the CDR3: TGTGCCACCAGCAGAGCCTTGGGGACTTCCCTCAATGAGCAGTTCTTC. The full variable domain, in which reference TRBV15 and TRBJ2-1 provide the parts outside the CDR3, is DAMVIQNPRYQVTQFGKPVTLSCSQTLNHNVMYWYQQKSSQAPKLLFHYYDKDFNNEADTPDNFQSRRPNTSFCFLDIRSPGLGDTAMYLCATSRALGTSLNEQFFGPGTRLTVL.

This rearrangement joins TRBV7-6 to TRBJ1-1; 7 positions agree with TRBD1. The CDR3 has 17 amino acids. J was trimmed by 4 bases and V by 4 bases; bases with no gene match: 15. Germline V gene lookup returns CDR1 SGHVS and CDR2 FNYEAQ. The CDR3 sequence: CASSSSTGRQGFTEAFF. The DNA of the CDR3 is TGTGCCAGCAGCTCTTCCACTGGCCGACAGGGCTTCACTGAAGCTTTCTTT.

V is TRBV7-6 and J is TRBJ2-7, with 7 bases aligning to TRBD1. The CDR3 totals 17 residues. Germline V CDR1 and CDR2: SGHVS, FNYEAQ. Germline trimming cut 5 bases from V and 2 bases from J; bases unmatched to any gene: 15. The CDR3 is CASSPSHSGTVAYEQYF. CDR3 bases: TGTGCCAGCAGCCCTTCACACTCCGGGACAGTGGCCTACGAGCAGTACTTC.

This chain connects TRBV25-1 to TRBJ2-7; 10 bases align to TRBD2. V shed 4 bases and J 7 bases; nucleotides not matched to a gene: 4. From germline, CDR1 is MGHDK and CDR2 SYGVNS. There are 13 residues in the CDR3. The CDR3 is CASSGAGGGEQYF. As DNA, the CDR3 is TGTGCCAGCAGTGGAGCGGGAGGGGGAGAGCAGTACTTC.

The chain couples TRBV7-2 to TRBJ2-5; 9 bases agree with TRBD1. Germline V gives CDR1 SGHTA, CDR2 FQGNSA. The CDR3 covers 14 residues. Unmatched junction bases numbered 7, after V lost 6 bases and J lost 5 bases. CDR3 region: CASSHTGTGETQYF. CDR3 coding DNA: TGTGCCAGCAGTCACACAGGGACAGGGGAGACCCAGTACTTC.

The V gene is TRBV5-1, the J gene TRBJ2-2; TRBD2 matches 13 bases. J gave up 2 bases and V 4 bases, and 5 bases lay outside the gene matches. Germline CDR1 reads SGHRS; CDR2 reads YFSETQ. The CDR3 sequence is 17 residues long. The CDR3 nucleotides read TGCGCCAGCAGCCCACGGACTAGCGGGAGAAACACCGGGGAGCTGTTTTTT. This codes for CASSPRTSGRNTGELFF. The variable domain in full, with the rest retrieved from reference TRBV5-1 and TRBJ2-2, is KAGVTQTPRYLIKTRGQQVTLSCSPISGHRSVSWYQQTPGQGLQFLFEYFSETQRNKGNFPGRFSGRQFSNSRSEMNVSTLELGDSALYLCASSPRTSGRNTGELFFGEGSRLTVL.

On this clone: The sample carries other DNA sequences with the same CDR3. The genes are TRBV5-1 and TRBJ1-5, with D hard to call. The V end lost 0 bases, the J end lost 4 bases, and 5 bases lay between the germline ends. Germline lookup yields CDR1 SGHRS and CDR2 YFSETQ. This CDR3 region has 13 residues. The CDR3: CASSLAPNQPQHF. The CDR3 DNA is TGCGCCAGCAGCTTGGCCCCTAATCAGCCCCAGCATTTT.

The rearrangement uses TRBV19 and TRBJ1-1; no firm D call. Germline V gene sequence: CDR1 LNHDA, CDR2 SQIVND (reference sequence). The CDR3 loop spans 13 amino acids. V lost 3 bases and J lost 0, with 5 bases in between. This chain's CDR3 is CASSIRVNTEAFF. For the CDR3, the DNA is TGTGCCAGTAGTATTAGAGTGAACACTGAAGCTTTCTTT.

Of note for this clone: One end of the junction varies from germline; a read error may be responsible. The CDR3 DNA reads TGTGCCAGCTCGTCGCCCGAAAGGAACACTAAAGCTTTCTTT. This sequence encodes CASSSPERNTKAFF. The chain uses TRBV18 and TRBJ1-1; D is unresolved. The CDR3 is made up of 14 amino acids. Germline values: CDR1 KGHSH, CDR2 LQKENI. The full variable domain, completed using reference TRBV18 and TRBJ1-1, is NAGVMQNPRHLVRRRGQEARLRCSPMKGHSHVYWYRQLPEEGLKFMVYLQKENIIDESGMPKERFSAEFPKEGPSILRIQQVVRGDSAAYFCASSSPERNTKAFFGQGTRLTVV.

This chain joins TRBV5-8 and TRBJ2-5, with TRBD1 identical over 7 bases. The germline V gene has CDR1 SGHTS and CDR2 YDEGEE. The V and J ends lost 0 bases and 5 bases, in that order; junction bases with no gene match: 4. The CDR3 contains 14 residues. The CDR3 here is CASSLGQGWETQYF. The CDR3 DNA is TGTGCCAGCAGCTTGGGACAGGGTTGGGAGACCCAGTACTTC.

The J gene is TRBJ1-1, the V gene TRBV14; 12 positions match TRBD1. The V and J ends lost 3 bases and 0 bases, in that order; junction bases with no gene match: 11. The V gene's germline CDR1 is SGHDN and CDR2 FVKESK. This CDR3 is built from 19 residues. CDR3 nucleotide sequence: TGTGCCAGCAGCCAGCGCCCCCGGGACAGGGGGCAGATGAACACTGAAGCTTTCTTT. Protein product: CASSQRPRDRGQMNTEAFF.